Below, one T cell receptor beta chain is given with its context. This sample stems from a study of blood T cell repertoires in COVID-19. This CDR3 contains 19 residues. Trimming took off 4 bases at V and 0 bases at J, with 26 bases between the two ends. Germline-derived CDR1 and CDR2 are SGHNT and YYREEE (reference sequence). Sequencing was performed with immunoSEQ multiplex PCR; in TCRdb, only in-frame clones are kept and a portion is missing. Altogether around 150,000 clones are present, approximately 95% being singletons, with the ten largest covering roughly 4.4%. Source material: peripheral blood. This TCR derives from a woman in her forties or fifties with acute or convalescent COVID-19. The V gene is TRBV5-4, the J gene TRBJ2-7; tentative D call: TRBD2 (5 bases). The CDR3 nucleotides read TGTGCCAGCAGCATAAGAGCGGCATCTACGATTAAAAGCTCCTACGAGCAGTACTTC. Encoded protein: CASSIRAASTIKSSYEQYF.